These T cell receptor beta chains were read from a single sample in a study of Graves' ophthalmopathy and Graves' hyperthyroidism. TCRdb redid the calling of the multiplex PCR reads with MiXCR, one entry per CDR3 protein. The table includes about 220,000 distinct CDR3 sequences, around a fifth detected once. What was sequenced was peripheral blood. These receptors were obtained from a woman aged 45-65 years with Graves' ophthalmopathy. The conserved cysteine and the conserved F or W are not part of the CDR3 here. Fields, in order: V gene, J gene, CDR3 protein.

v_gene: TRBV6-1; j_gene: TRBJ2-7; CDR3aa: ASSGLAGVGEQY
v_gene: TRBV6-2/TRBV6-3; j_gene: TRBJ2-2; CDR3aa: ASRVSGIGPGELF
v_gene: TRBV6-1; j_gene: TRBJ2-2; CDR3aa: ASSPGGPSTGELF
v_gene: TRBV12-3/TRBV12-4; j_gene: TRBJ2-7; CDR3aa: ASSLLTGGHYEQY
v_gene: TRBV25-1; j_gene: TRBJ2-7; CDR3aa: ASTDSPYEQY
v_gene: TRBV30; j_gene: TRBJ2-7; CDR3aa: AWSTGTGVSEQY
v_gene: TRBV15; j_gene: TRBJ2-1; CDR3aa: ATSRVRGRWYLRKDEQF
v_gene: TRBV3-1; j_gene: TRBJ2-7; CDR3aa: ASSPLAGVGVYEQY
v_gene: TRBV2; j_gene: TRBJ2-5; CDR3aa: ASSDRGDQETQY
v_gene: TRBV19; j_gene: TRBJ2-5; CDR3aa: ASSMGSSRQETQY
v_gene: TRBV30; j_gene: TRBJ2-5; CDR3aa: AWSDMGGETQY
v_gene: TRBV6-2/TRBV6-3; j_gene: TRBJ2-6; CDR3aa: ASSYSPYADPGANVLT
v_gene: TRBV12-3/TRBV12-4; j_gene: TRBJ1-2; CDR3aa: ASSFSSGTGVGYT
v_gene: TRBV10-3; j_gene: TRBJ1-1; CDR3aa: AGGGGLNTEAF
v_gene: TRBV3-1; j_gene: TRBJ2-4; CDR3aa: ASSQSGGGNIQY